This entry features one T cell receptor beta chain sequence. This record belongs to a study of blood T cell repertoires in COVID-19. Study background: Some COVID-19 samples were acute and others convalescent; all came from the United States, Italy and Spain. T cells, B-cell-depleted T cells, or PBMCs supplied cDNA or gDNA.

The authors' processing: Estimates of nucleated cell counts were drawn from the amplification of reference gene primers. Clones were sequenced by immunoSEQ multiplex PCR, and TCRdb holds only the in-frame ones, with some missing. D and trimming were read from the DNA, whereas the V and J calls and clone size are those reported in that table. The top ten clones hold 4% to 5.5% of a sample with 470,000 or so clones, around 89% of them seen once. Trimming cost V 2 bases and J 4 bases; bases outside gene matches: 9. Germline CDR1 SGHRS, CDR2 YFSETQ. The CDR3 contains 15 residues. Input material: peripheral blood. The chain combines TRBV5-1 with TRBJ2-7, with 7 bases lining up with TRBD1. This TCR derives from a woman in her 30s with acute or convalescent COVID-19. CDR3: CASSLETGSFYEQYF. CDR3 nucleotide sequence: TGCGCCAGCAGCTTAGAGACAGGGTCTTTTTACGAGCAGTACTTC.